This T cell receptor beta chain was profiled in a study of technical replicates of blood from a handful of donors. Germline CDR1 is SGDLS and CDR2 is YYNGEE. The CDR3 runs to 15 residues. Trimming took 0 bases from V and 5 from J, leaving 14 bases between them. Profiling relied on immunoSEQ multiplex PCR, and the TCRdb table lists in-frame clones only, not all of them. The profile shows 65,000 to 85,000 clones, 90% to 95% of them singletons. Sample: T cells isolated from PBMCs. The clonotype originates from a human donor in good health. J is TRBJ1-1 and V is TRBV9; maybe TRBD1 (6 bases). CDR3 sequence reads: CASSVAGGAGTEAFF. DNA for the CDR3: TGTGCCAGCAGCGTAGCGGGGGGCGCGGGGACTGAAGCTTTCTTT.